Included here is one T cell receptor (beta chain) sequence, with context. This clone was seen only a few times. Its antigen specificity is not known. Base qualities are missing; no much larger clone stands one base away. Library preparation used the immunoSEQ multiplex PCR assay. The multiplex PCR relied on a mix of 60 forward primers for TCR Vbeta segments and 13 reverse primers for TCR Jbeta segments. A multiplex PCR assay on genomic DNA amplified the CDR3 region of rearranged TCR beta genes. Amplified TCR beta libraries were sequenced as 87-base-pair reads on the Illumina HiSeq System. In the original analysis: Across the 640 or so repertoires, a later analysis counted around 80 million unique TCR beta chains, 8.5 million to 12 million of which were shared by at least two donors. Raw reads were error-corrected and collapsed into unique sequences by a nearest-neighbor algorithm in which closely related sequences were merged to remove PCR and sequencing errors. V, D and J gene segments were assigned by aligning CDR3 sequences to IMGT reference sequences. For a sequence to be retained, a match of at least six nucleotides to both a V gene segment and a J gene segment was required. Rearrangements were called productive when the CDR3 lacked stop codons and stayed in frame with V and J; all others were non-productive. CDR3 was defined according to IMGT convention as the region running from the second conserved V-encoded cysteine to the conserved J-encoded phenylalanine. Sequences without an unambiguous match to a single V gene segment were excluded from the earlier analysis of about 600 of the donors. In an earlier analysis of a few hundred of the donors, V segments were called functional above 56.7% productive rearrangements and were called segregating when the between-donor standard deviation exceeded 5%. A statistical classification framework was built for diagnosing cytomegalovirus status from the catalog of TCR beta chain sequences. V and J gene assignment, in a later analysis, came from comparing TCR nucleotide sequences with IMGT/GENE-DB human TR gene sequences. In a later analysis, CDR3 sequences and most-parsimonious VDJ recombination scenarios were assigned using the TCRdist pipeline. In a later analysis, every TCR beta chain was defined by the combination of its CDR3 amino acid sequence and its V-gene family, and reads without a unique V-gene family were dropped. A later analysis removed several hundred highly shared, low-generation-probability nucleotide sequences to deal with suspected cross-contamination and a sequencing artifact. For each public chain, a later analysis derived a clonal expansion index from normalized ranks of inferred template counts within each repertoire. In a later analysis, generation probabilities were computed with a VDJ recombination model fitted to out-of-frame rearrangements, and the resulting probabilities were checked against IGoR. A later analysis scored TCR-TCR, TCR-HLA and TCR-CMV co-occurrence with hypergeometric tests, applying a repertoire-size bias correction to TCR pairs. In a later analysis, false discovery rates were estimated by permuting HLA or CMV assignments 20 times. A later analysis grouped co-occurring TCRs with DBSCAN, adding TCRdist sequence similarity when clustering within HLA-allele-positive subsets. Repertoires with fewer than 30,000 or more than 120,000 public chains, plus five repertoires with anomalous nucleotide sharing, were excluded from co-occurrence clustering. What TCRdb holds here is the immuneACCESS table cut down to in-frame rearrangements. Part of the clones is not present; checked against another copy, under half of the missing clones reflect an unresolved V gene, and the others are unexplained. The V and J calls and clone size come from that table; D and trimming were worked out from the DNA. The sample table contains some 150,000 clones; only one count was recorded for 50% to 75% of them. 2% to 2.5% of the sample belongs to the ten largest clones.

Inclusive of the bounding cysteine and phenylalanine, the CDR3 is 13 residues long. Only the CDR3 part of the read is kept: 39 bases, read in frame from the first base. As encoded in the germline V gene, CDR1 is SGHDT while CDR2 is YYEEEE. V loses 4 bases at its end and J loses 7 bases; junction bases beyond the gene matches: 5. These data belong to a study of cytomegalovirus exposure and HLA in healthy donors (dated by TCRdb to the late 2010s). Regarding the study in general: In an earlier analysis of 587 of the donors, under 300 Gb of sequence data and 117 million unique TCR beta sequences from 150 million to 200 million T cells were reported. About 280 gigabases of sequencing data and around 87 million unique TCR sequences were included in an early release covering around 650 HLA-typed donors. Of the 350 to 400 genotyped donors, 65% to 90% fell in the genetic ancestry cluster associated with self-reported Caucasian donors. The aim of the study was to test whether cataloging public T cell receptors could identify signatures of past pathogen exposure. The study profiled the T cell repertoires of more than 500 subjects by immunosequencing and related them to cytomegalovirus serostatus. Besides the first cohort of 666 subjects, a separate validation cohort made up of roughly 120 different subjects was used. High-throughput TCR immunosequencing, statistical association of individual TCRs with disease status, and machine learning were combined to predict cytomegalovirus infection status. In a later analysis, previously published TCR beta repertoires from fewer than 750 donors were re-analyzed and high-resolution HLA genotyping was added so that TCR occurrence patterns could be studied. Rather than using new phenotypic data, the later analysis identified candidate immune exposures from TCR beta sequences and from how often those sequences occurred across donors. In an earlier analysis of a few hundred of the donors, high-throughput TCR beta sequencing was used to judge whether each TCR beta V gene segment behaved as functional or pseudogenic. Alongside the repertoire data, information on donor age, sex, ethnicity and CMV serostatus was compiled. A later genetic analysis used genome-wide SNP genotypes for about 60% of the 666 donors, treating that subset as a discovery cohort. Every repertoire in the discovery cohort had been generated on one and the same sequencing platform. HLA typing covered class I and class II loci at four-digit resolution. The number of typed donors differed by locus: roughly 620-640 for A, B, C, DRB1 and DQB1; some 500 for DQA1; approximately 600 for DPA1; and around 470 for DPB1. Four to six DR-DQ haplotypes were handled as single units for association and clustering, since linkage in the cohort was strong. Among some 410 genotyped donors of the cohort, an average of approximately 250,000 unique TCR beta nucleotide sequences were sequenced per donor, 15% to 20% of them non-productive.

In total, fewer than 750 healthy bone marrow donors made up the cohort. All cohort members were sampled while nominally healthy, although unrecorded immune exposures were likely present. The donor tested CMV seronegative, placing the donor among the roughly 340 seronegative members of the cohort. Each donor provided a peripheral blood sample, and peripheral blood mononuclear cells were used for TCR beta sequencing. Genomic DNA extraction from the blood cell samples was performed with the Qiagen DNeasy Blood Extraction Kit. Summary of the overall study and its limitations: The sequencing pipeline was judged likely to have produced a cluster of highly shared sequence variants as a technical artifact. The study listed 164 TCR beta chains as associated with cytomegalovirus. Only TCR beta chains were sequenced in this cohort, and the absence of alpha or paired-chain data limited detectable features. A later analysis reported that several top co-occurrence clusters appeared linked to parvovirus B19, influenza, CMV and Epstein-Barr virus. In a later analysis, more than 15,000 TCR beta sequences were associated with specific HLA alleles at a false discovery rate of 0.05. Roughly uniform sequencing depth across donors was assumed in presence/absence analyses, although this assumption may not hold. A later genetic analysis reported fewer N-insertions in productive TCRs among donors in an Asian-associated ancestry cluster than the roughly 700-donor mean. A few of the identified cytomegalovirus-associated TCR beta chains were confirmed in vitro to be specific for cytomegalovirus antigens. In a later analysis, HLA-associated TCR beta chains showed more clonal expansion and lower generation probabilities than non-associated chains that were equally common. In an earlier analysis of about 550 of the donors, most TCR beta V segments were observed in productive rearrangements about 87% or about 30% of the time, broadly matching IMGT annotations. In a later analysis, the rate of TCR association differed among HLA loci, with DRB1 alleles having the most associated TCRs and HLA-C alleles having the fewest. The authors suggested that the approach could potentially be generalized to other disease states and immunological phenotypes. Because counts were too low, about 18 rarely observed V segments, including chromosome 9 orphons, were left out of the earlier analysis of a few hundred of the donors. Because HLA typing was missing for some donors at each locus, association tests included only the typed subset. Linkage disequilibrium might explain the correlated functional status among segregating V segments, but an unknown experimental factor could not be ruled out. In both the original and validation cohorts, the classifier was reported to diagnose cytomegalovirus status with high specificity and sensitivity. When HLA alleles, especially DR and DQ, strongly co-occurred, TCR associations were difficult to assign to individual alleles. An association between a missense DCLRE1C variant and V-gene and J-gene trimming of TCR beta chains was found in a later genetic analysis and replicated in an independent cohort. A further reported finding was that TCR beta sequences accurately predicted the HLA-A and HLA-B alleles for most subjects in the first cohort. Across donors, most TCR sequences were observed very rarely, whereas some public TCRs were present in many individuals. For the cohort, immune exposure information was limited to CMV serostatus. Some IMGT-functional V segments, including TRBV6-2 and TRBV6-3, could not be distinguished by the 87-base-pair reads and were therefore excluded. A later analysis found that most CMV-associated TCR beta chains appeared HLA-restricted, with HLA associations seemingly driven largely by CMV exposure.

This receptor was obtained from a woman aged 40-49 years in good health and CMV-seronegative. The V and J segments used are TRBV5-6 and TRBJ1-5; TRBD1 aligns with 7 central bases. Material: PBMCs. The CDR3 has the sequence CASSHRGRQPQHF. In nucleotides, the sequence is TGTGCCAGCAGCCACAGGGGACGGCAGCCCCAGCATTTT.